Detailed here is one T cell receptor beta chain. Germline CDR1 LGHDT, CDR2 YNNKEL (reference sequence). Trimming left V 0 bases short and J 4 bases short, with 3 bases between. This CDR3 region has 13 residues. This entry belongs to a study of blood T cell repertoires in COVID-19. Repertoires were generated with immunoSEQ multiplex PCR, while TCRdb's copy carries only in-frame clones and drops some. The sample shows fewer than 200,000 clones, 88% of them seen only once. What was sequenced was peripheral blood. The TCR comes from a man between 50 and 59 years old who had recovered from COVID-19. The rearrangement uses TRBV3-1 (or the pseudogene TRBV3-2) and TRBJ2-2, with D unclear. The CDR3 sequence is CASSQDITGELFF. The CDR3 coding sequence is TGTGCCAGCAGCCAAGATATCACCGGGGAGCTGTTTTTT.